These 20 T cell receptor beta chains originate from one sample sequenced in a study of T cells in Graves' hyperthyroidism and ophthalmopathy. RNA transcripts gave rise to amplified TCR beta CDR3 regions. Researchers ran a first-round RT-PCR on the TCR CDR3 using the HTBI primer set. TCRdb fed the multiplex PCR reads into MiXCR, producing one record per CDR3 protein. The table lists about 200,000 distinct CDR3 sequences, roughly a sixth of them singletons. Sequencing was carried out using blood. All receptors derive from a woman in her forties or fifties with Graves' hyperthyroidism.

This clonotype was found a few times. Here the CDR3 reads CASDTRSNQPQHF. The CDR3 DNA reads TGTGCCAGCGACACCCGGAGCAATCAGCCCCAGCATTTT. The rearrangement uses TRBV19 and TRBJ1-5; D ambiguous. Trimming removed 9 bases at V and 1 base at J, with 10 bases between. Germline lookup yields CDR1 LNHDA and CDR2 SQIVND (reference sequence). This CDR3 contains 13 residues.

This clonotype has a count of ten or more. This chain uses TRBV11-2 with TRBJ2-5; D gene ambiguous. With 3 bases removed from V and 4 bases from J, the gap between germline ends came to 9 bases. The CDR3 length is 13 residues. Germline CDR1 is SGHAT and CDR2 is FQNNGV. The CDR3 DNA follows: TGTGCCAGCAGCTTGTCGGCCGTAGAGACCCAGTACTTC. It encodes CASSLSAVETQYF.

In DNA form, the CDR3 reads TGTGCCACCAGCAGAGGTTTGGCGGGAGGGCGGTATGAGCAGTTCTTC. It is translated as CATSRGLAGGRYEQFF. This chain joins TRBV15 and TRBJ2-1, with 9 bases lining up with TRBD2. V lost 1 base, J lost 8 bases, and 9 bases stayed unmatched. The germline CDR1 and CDR2 sequences are LNHNV and YYDKDF (reference sequence). The CDR3 totals 16 residues.

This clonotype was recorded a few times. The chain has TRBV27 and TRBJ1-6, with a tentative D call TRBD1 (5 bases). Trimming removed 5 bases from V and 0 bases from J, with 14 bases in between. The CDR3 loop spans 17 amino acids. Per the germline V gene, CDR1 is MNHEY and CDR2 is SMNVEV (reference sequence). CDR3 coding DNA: TGTGCCAGCAGTAGCGACCCAGGGAGCTCCTATAATTCACCCCTCCACTTT. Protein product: CASSSDPGSSYNSPLHF.

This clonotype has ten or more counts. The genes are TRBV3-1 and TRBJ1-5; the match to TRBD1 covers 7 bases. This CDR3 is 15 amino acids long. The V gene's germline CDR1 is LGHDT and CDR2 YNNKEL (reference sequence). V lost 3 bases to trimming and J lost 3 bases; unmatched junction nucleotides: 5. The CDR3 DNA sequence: TGTGCCAGCAGCCAGGGGGGACAGTTCAATCAGCCCCAGCATTTT. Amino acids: CASSQGGQFNQPQHF.

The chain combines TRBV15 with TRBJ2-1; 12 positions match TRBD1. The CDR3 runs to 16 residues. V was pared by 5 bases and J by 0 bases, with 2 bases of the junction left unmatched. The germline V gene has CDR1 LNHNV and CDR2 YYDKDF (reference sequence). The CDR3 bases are TGTGCCACCAGCCCGGGACAGGGGGCCTCCTACAATGAGCAGTTCTTC. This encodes CATSPGQGASYNEQFF. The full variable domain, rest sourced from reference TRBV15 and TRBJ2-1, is DAMVIQNPRYQVTQFGKPVTLSCSQTLNHNVMYWYQQKSSQAPKLLFHYYDKDFNNEADTPDNFQSRRPNTSFCFLDIRSPGLGDTAMYLCATSPGQGASYNEQFFGPGTRLTVL.

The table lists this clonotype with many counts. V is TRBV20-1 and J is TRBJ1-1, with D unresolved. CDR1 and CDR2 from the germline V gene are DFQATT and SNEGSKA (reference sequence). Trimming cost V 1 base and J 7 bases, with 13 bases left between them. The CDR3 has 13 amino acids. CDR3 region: CSARVVYRVEAFF. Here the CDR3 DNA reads TGCAGTGCTAGAGTCGTATATCGGGTTGAAGCTTTCTTT.

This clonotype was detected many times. The CDR3 loop reads CASSFGTSGRGEQYF. CDR3 sequence (DNA): TGTGCCAGCAGTTTTGGGACTAGCGGGAGAGGCGAGCAGTACTTC. The rearrangement links TRBV27 to TRBJ2-7; 14 bases map to TRBD2. The CDR3 is 15 amino acids. Losses at the gene ends were 3 bases for V and 6 bases for J; bases not matched to a gene: 4. Germline CDR1 and CDR2: MNHEY and SMNVEV (reference sequence).

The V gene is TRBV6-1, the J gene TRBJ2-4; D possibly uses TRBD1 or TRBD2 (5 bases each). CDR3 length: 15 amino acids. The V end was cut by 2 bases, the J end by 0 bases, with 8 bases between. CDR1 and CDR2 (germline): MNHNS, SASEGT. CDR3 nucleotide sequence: TGTGCCAGCAGTGAATTTGGGGGAGCCAAAAACATTCAGTACTTC. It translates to CASSEFGGAKNIQYF.

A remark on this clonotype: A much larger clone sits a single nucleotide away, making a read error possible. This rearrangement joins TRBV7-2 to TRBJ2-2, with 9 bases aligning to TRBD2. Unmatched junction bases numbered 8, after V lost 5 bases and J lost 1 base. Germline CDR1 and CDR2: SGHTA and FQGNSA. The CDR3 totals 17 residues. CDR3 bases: TGTGCCAGCAGCCTAGGGCTGACTAGCGGGAACACCGGGGAGCTGTTTTTT. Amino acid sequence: CASSLGLTSGNTGELFF.

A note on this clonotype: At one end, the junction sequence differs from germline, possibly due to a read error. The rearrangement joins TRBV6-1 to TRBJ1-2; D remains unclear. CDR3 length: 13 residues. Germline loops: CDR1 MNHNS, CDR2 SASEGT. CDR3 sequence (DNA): TGTGCCAGCAGTGAAAGACAAGCCTATGGCTACGCCTTC. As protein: CASSERQAYGYAF.

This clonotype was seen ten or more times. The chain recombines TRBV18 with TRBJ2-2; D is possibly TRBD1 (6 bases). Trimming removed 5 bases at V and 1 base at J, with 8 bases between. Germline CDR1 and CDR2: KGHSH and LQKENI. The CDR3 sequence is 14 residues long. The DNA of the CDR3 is TGTGCCAGCTCAAAGGGACAGAACACCGGGGAGCTGTTTTTT. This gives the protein CASSKGQNTGELFF.

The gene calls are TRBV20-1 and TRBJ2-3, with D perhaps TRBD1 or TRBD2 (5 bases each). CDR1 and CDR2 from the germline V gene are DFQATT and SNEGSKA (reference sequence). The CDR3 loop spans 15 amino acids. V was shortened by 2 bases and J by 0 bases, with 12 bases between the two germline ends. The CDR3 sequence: CSARPGTASTDTQYF. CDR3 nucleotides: TGCAGTGCTAGACCCGGGACGGCTAGCACAGATACGCAGTATTTT.

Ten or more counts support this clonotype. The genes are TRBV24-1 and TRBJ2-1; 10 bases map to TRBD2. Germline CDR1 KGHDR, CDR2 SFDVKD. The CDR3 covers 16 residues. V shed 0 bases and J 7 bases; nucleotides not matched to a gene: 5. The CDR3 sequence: CATSDLASGRSNEQFF. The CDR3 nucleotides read TGTGCCACCAGTGATTTGGCTAGCGGGAGAAGTAATGAGCAGTTCTTC.

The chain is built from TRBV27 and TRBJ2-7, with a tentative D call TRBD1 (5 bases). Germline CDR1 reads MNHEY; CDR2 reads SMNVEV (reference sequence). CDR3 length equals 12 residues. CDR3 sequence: CASGLYSYEQYF. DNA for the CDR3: TGTGCTTCAGGGCTGTACTCCTACGAGCAGTACTTC.

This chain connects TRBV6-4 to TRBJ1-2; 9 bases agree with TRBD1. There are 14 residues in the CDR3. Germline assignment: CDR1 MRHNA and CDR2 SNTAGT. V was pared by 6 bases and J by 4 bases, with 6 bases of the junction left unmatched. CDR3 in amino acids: CASRGTGGGYGYTF. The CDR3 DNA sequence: TGTGCCAGCAGAGGAACAGGGGGCGGCTATGGCTACACCTTC.

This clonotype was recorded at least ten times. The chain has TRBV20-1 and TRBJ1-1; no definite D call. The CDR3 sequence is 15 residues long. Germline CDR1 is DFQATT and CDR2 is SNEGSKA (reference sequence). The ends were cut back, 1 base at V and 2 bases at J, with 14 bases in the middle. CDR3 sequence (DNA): TGCAGTGCTAGAGCCAAAGGACGGGTTAACACTGAAGCTTTCTTT. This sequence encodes CSARAKGRVNTEAFF.

The CDR3 DNA is TGCGCCAGCAGCCAAGGAAGGAATTTCGCCCGGCATTTT. It encodes CASSQGRNFARHF. The chain links TRBV4-1 to TRBJ1-5; D gene uncertain. Germline loops: CDR1 MGHRA, CDR2 YSYEKL. The CDR3 sequence is 13 residues long. Trimming stripped 1 base from V and 15 bases from J, with 16 bases between.

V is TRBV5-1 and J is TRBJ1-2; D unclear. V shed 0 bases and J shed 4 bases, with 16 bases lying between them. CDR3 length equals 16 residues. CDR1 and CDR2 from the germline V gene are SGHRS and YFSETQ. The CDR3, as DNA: TGCGCCAGCAGCTTGGCCGTGCAGCCCGAATTCTATGGCTACACCTTC. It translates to CASSLAVQPEFYGYTF.

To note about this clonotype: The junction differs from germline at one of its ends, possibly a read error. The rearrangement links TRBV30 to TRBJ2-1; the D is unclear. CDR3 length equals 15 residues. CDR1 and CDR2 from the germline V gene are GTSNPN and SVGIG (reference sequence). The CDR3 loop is CAWTGITVGYNEQLF. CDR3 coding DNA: TGTGCCTGGACTGGAATAACGGTGGGATACAATGAGCAGCTCTTC.